Listed below are T cell receptor beta chains from one sample, sequenced in a study of cytomegalovirus exposure and HLA in healthy donors. Some clones are missing from TCRdb's copy, which holds only in-frame ones; the method was immunoSEQ multiplex PCR. Of around 170,000 clones listed, around 83% are singletons. Material: PBMCs. These receptors were taken from a woman aged 18 to 35 in good health and CMV-seronegative. Each CDR3 is given with its conserved first and last residue. D genes are given only for firm matches. A row's size may be missing; if present it is once, few, many or a size class.

d_call clone_size j_call v_call cdr3_nt cdr3_aa
TRBD1 - TRBJ2-1 TRBV7-3 TGTGCCAGCAGCGCTTGGGGGACAGTCCTTGATAATGAGCAGTTCTTC CASSAWGTVLDNEQFF
- - TRBJ2-4 TRBV6-5 TGTGCCAGCAGTTACGCAGGGGAGTACATTCAGTACTTC CASSYAGEYIQYF
TRBD2 once TRBJ2-1 TRBV19 TGTGCCAGTAGTACCCTAGCGGGAGGGCCCATGGATGAGCAGTTCTTC CASSTLAGGPMDEQFF
- - TRBJ1-2 TRBV7-9 TGTGCCAGCAGACAACTTTTTGGCCTCCGGGAGAACTATGGCTACACCTTC CASRQLFGLRENYGYTF
TRBD1 - TRBJ1-1 TRBV7-3 TGTGCCAGCAGCTCGGGGGGGGGACAGGGGGCCTCGGGAGCTTTCTTT CASSSGGGQGASGAFF
TRBD2 - TRBJ2-5 TRBV7-9 TGTGCCAGCAGCCTACTAGCGGGGGGTCTGCAAGAGACCCAGTACTTC CASSLLAGGLQETQYF
- once TRBJ2-2 TRBV25-1 TGTGCCAGCAGTGAATGGGGGGACACCGGGGAGCTGTTTTTT CASSEWGDTGELFF
TRBD1 - TRBJ2-5 TRBV29-1 TGCAGCGCGACAGGGGGGGAAGAGACCCAGTACTTC CSATGGEETQYF
- - TRBJ1-2 TRBV6-5 TGTGCCAGCAGTTCGAGAAGTAGACAGTCCTATGGCTACACCTTC CASSSRSRQSYGYTF
TRBD2 - TRBJ2-2 TRBV7-9 TGTGCCAGCAGCTACTTAGCGGGGGATACCGGGGAGCTGTTTTTT CASSYLAGDTGELFF
- - TRBJ1-1 TRBV6-1 TGTGCCAGCAGGAAGGGGATGGCTTTCTTT CASRKGMAFF
TRBD1 - TRBJ1-2 TRBV15 TGTGCCACCAGCAGAGAAGGGACAGGGGGTAGCGGCTACACCTTC CATSREGTGGSGYTF
TRBD1 - TRBJ1-1 TRBV6-5 TGTGCCAGCATAATACCGGGACAGCCGAACACTGAAGCTTTCTTT CASIIPGQPNTEAFF
- - TRBJ1-2 TRBV5-6 TGTGCCAGCAGCTTTCCCGCAGTCTATGGCTACACCTTC CASSFPAVYGYTF
- - TRBJ2-7 TRBV7-9 TGTTCCAGCAGCTTACCTAGCAGCTACGAGCAGTACTTC CSSSLPSSYEQYF
TRBD1 - TRBJ2-5 TRBV2 TGTGCCAGCAGCCACGGGACAGCAGAGACCCAGTACTTC CASSHGTAETQYF
TRBD2 - TRBJ2-5 TRBV5-1 TGCGCCAGCAGCTTGGCAGCGGGAGGGCCCACAGGAGAGACCCAGTACTTC CASSLAAGGPTGETQYF
- - TRBJ2-7 TRBV19 TGTGCCAGTAGTTACCAGGGGGGTGTCGAGCAGTACTTC CASSYQGGVEQYF
- - TRBJ1-2 TRBV13 TGTGCCAGCGAAGAACTAACAGGGTCGGATGGCTACACCTTC CASEELTGSDGYTF
- - TRBJ2-7 TRBV5-5 TGTGCCAGCAGCTTGGCCGACAGTCTCTACGAGCAGTACTTC CASSLADSLYEQYF
TRBD2 - TRBJ2-7 TRBV4-2 TGTGCCAGCAGCCAGGCTGGACTAGCGGGTTCCCTAGGCTCCTACGAGCAGTACTTC CASSQAGLAGSLGSYEQYF
TRBD1 - TRBJ1-2 TRBV6-5 TGTGCCAGCACCAACGGACAGGGAAACTATGGCTACACCTTC CASTNGQGNYGYTF
- - TRBJ2-7 TRBV7-8 TGTGCCAGCAGCGTCTCCGGAGAGGCTAACTACGAGCAGTACTTC CASSVSGEANYEQYF
TRBD1 - TRBJ1-1 TRBV2 TGTGCCAGCAGGGGGGACAGTTGGAACACTGAAGCTTTCTTT CASRGDSWNTEAFF
TRBD1 - TRBJ2-1 TRBV28 TGTGCCAGCAGCACTTACAGGGGGTCCTACAATGAGCAGTTCTTC CASSTYRGSYNEQFF
- - TRBJ1-1 TRBV28 TGTGCCAGCAGTTCCCTCTTGAACACTGAAGCTTTCTTT CASSSLLNTEAFF
TRBD2 - TRBJ2-3 TRBV6-5 TGTGCCAGCAGCCCCGGGGTAGCGGGGCGGAGTACGCAGTATTTT CASSPGVAGRSTQYF
- - TRBJ1-1 TRBV5-4 TGTGCCAGCAGCTTGGCACTTACGATGATGAACACTGAAGCTTTCTTT CASSLALTMMNTEAFF
TRBD1 - TRBJ2-5 TRBV28 TGTGCCAGCAGTTTGGGGACAGGGGGTAGGGAGCAGTACTTC CASSLGTGGREQYF
TRBD2 - TRBJ2-7 TRBV27 TGTGCCAGCAGTCCCAGCGGGAGGGCCGGATACGAGCAGTACTTC CASSPSGRAGYEQYF
TRBD1 - TRBJ2-7 TRBV5-1 TGCGCCAGCAGTCTTGAGGGACAGAGAGCCTACGAGCAGTACTTC CASSLEGQRAYEQYF
TRBD1 - TRBJ2-3 TRBV6-4 TGTGCCAGCAGTGACCTGGACAGGGGGACAGATACGCAGTATTTT CASSDLDRGTDTQYF
TRBD2 few TRBJ2-5 TRBV7-2 TGTGCCAGCAGCCCCCTCCGGGCTAGCGGAGAGACCCAGTACTTC CASSPLRASGETQYF
TRBD1 once TRBJ2-5 TRBV7-7 TGTGCCAGCAGCTCCTCAGGGGGACAACAAGAGACCCAGTACTTC CASSSSGGQQETQYF
TRBD1 once TRBJ2-7 TRBV27 TGTGCCAGCAGTGAGGGACAGGGGGGCCCCCGGGACGAGCAGTACTTC CASSEGQGGPRDEQYF
- - TRBJ1-6 TRBV19 TGTGCCAGTAGTATGGTGGGAGGGGTTGGCTCACCCCTCCACTTT CASSMVGGVGSPLHF
- - TRBJ2-1 TRBV6-5 TGTGCCAGCAGTTGGGCGGGGAGCTCCTACAATGAGCAGTTCTTC CASSWAGSSYNEQFF
TRBD1 - TRBJ2-3 TRBV9 TGTGCCAGCAGCGCCCACAGGGGGCGCAGCACAGATACGCAGTATTTT CASSAHRGRSTDTQYF
TRBD1 - TRBJ2-5 TRBV9 TGTGCCAGCAGCGAATCAGGGGGAGAGACCCAGTACTTC CASSESGGETQYF
- - TRBJ2-1 TRBV4-1 TGCGCCAGCAGCCAAGATCGGTTGCGAGCGTCCGAGCAGTTCTTC CASSQDRLRASEQFF
- - TRBJ1-4 TRBV19 TGTGCCAGTAGTCCCCGGACAGTCTCTAATGAAAAACTGTTTTTT CASSPRTVSNEKLFF
- once TRBJ1-1 TRBV29-1 TGCAGCGTTGATCGGGGGAAGGGGGGGCGCTTCACTGAAGCTTTCTTT CSVDRGKGGRFTEAFF
- - TRBJ1-4 TRBV25-1 TGTGCCAGCAGTGAAATTTCGGGAGAAAATGAAAAACTGTTTTTT CASSEISGENEKLFF
TRBD2 - TRBJ2-7 TRBV5-1 TGCGCCAGCAGCTTAAGCGGGGTCCTCTACGAGCAGTACTTC CASSLSGVLYEQYF
TRBD1 once TRBJ2-7 TRBV5-1 TGCGCCAGCAGCCCCCCGGGACAGGGATACGAGCAGTACTTC CASSPPGQGYEQYF
- - TRBJ2-2 TRBV9 TGTGCCAGCAGCGTAGCAGGGCTTAGTTACACCGGGGAGCTGTTTTTT CASSVAGLSYTGELFF
TRBD1 - TRBJ2-7 TRBV7-9 TGTGCCAGCAGCCCCAGGGGGCCTCAGTACTTC CASSPRGPQYF
- - TRBJ2-2 TRBV5-7 TGTGCCAGCAGCTCCCCGGGGGTAACCGGGGAGCTGTTTTTT CASSSPGVTGELFF
- - TRBJ2-3 TRBV5-1 TGCGCCAGCAGCTTTAACCGAGCGGACTTTTTTGAAGATACGCAGTATTTT CASSFNRADFFEDTQYF